This T cell receptor beta chain emerged from a study of blood T cells in healthy people across ages. This clonotype was counted a few times. The antigen remains undetermined. Germline lookup yields CDR1 DFQATT and CDR2 SNEGSKA (reference sequence). The CDR3 totals 15 residues. V was pared by 7 bases and J by 2 bases, with 7 bases of the junction left unmatched. Study-level findings and limits: Among T cells, TCR beta diversity per million cells dropped roughly linearly as age rose.

A second roughly 6 to 12 cycle PCR used barcoded and J-beta primers. Each cDNA molecule carried a tag from a template-switch adaptor that contained 12 random nucleotides. Each CDR3 protein gets one entry after TCRdb re-called the 5' RACE reads with MiXCR. The repertoire holds about 1.8 million distinct CDR3 sequences, with about 50% as singletons. The V gene is TRBV20-1, the J gene TRBJ2-3; 12 positions agree with TRBD2. The sequence was obtained from a middle-aged woman in good health. The sequenced sample consisted of blood. This CDR3 is CSVALAGGPTDTQYF. CDR3 coding DNA: TGCAGTGTCGCCCTAGCGGGGGGGCCCACAGATACGCAGTATTTT.